A selection of T cell receptor beta chains follows, all from one sample in a study of T cell changes during pregnancy in multiple sclerosis. Sequencing was performed with immunoSEQ multiplex PCR; in TCRdb, only in-frame clones are kept and a portion is missing. This table has under 45,000 clones, about 88% appearing once. The sample consisted of CD4+ T cells from peripheral blood mononuclear cells, taken in the first trimester of pregnancy. Receptor source: a female donor with multiple sclerosis, enrolled in a pregnancy study. The conserved cysteine and the conserved F or W are not part of the CDR3 here.

CDR3 length | V gene | CDR3 protein
14 | TRBV7-9 | ASSRTGTGGQGTQY
10 | TRBV2 | ASSQDSFQQY
16 | TRBV11-3 | ASSLDGLGLAAQNTQY
14 | TRBV28 | ASSASGGTKYDEQF
12 | TRBV28 | ASSTRTPRGEAF
12 | TRBV6-6 | ASSSDRTNYGYT
13 | TRBV7-2 | ASSSIRGTNEKLF
13 | TRBV6-5 | ASRAITGMGNTIY
14 | TRBV6-1 | ASSEVGTSGINEQF
14 | TRBV4-2 | ASSQAGKGNTGELF
13 | TRBV9 | ASSPLAGGGNEQF
14 | TRBV18 | ASSPGTGSSNQPQH
10 | TRBV6-5 | ASSRDRYGYT
12 | TRBV19 | ASSTSGSRDTQY
9 | TRBV11-3 | ASSSTGGQY
13 | TRBV9 | ASSETSGGTDTQY
12 | TRBV11-2 | ASSSGTGLRKLF
15 | TRBV28 | ASSLLRGLVVTNEQF
11 | TRBV28 | ASRWQNQETQY
12 | TRBV4-3 | ASSQDTGGNIQY
11 | TRBV15 | ATSRDDRAEAF
12 | TRBV27 | ASSFLAFGTEAF
11 | TRBV5-6 | ASSLPQGAGYT
13 | TRBV27 | ASSLTQGGTYEQY
11 | TRBV6-5 | ASRGLPQETQY
11 | TRBV2 | ASSVGTGREQY
13 | TRBV2 | ASSARGSTNEKLF
15 | TRBV7-6 | ASRPTGRAGASTEAF
13 | TRBV2 | ASSVSRGQFEKLF
12 | TRBV6-6 | ASLPTGGIQPQH
14 | TRBV7-9 | ASSLALASAGNEQF
11 | TRBV4-1 | ASSLVPPGELF
14 | TRBV5-1 | ASSLAGTGSYNEQF
12 | TRBV5-1 | ASSLGQAVYEQY
14 | TRBV7-2 | ASSRQGVTAIETQY
13 | TRBV6-5 | ASRKTGGSNQPQH
13 | TRBV14 | ASSPGDTPGETQY
12 | TRBV9 | ASSVPQRDGEQF
11 | TRBV19 | ASNGLAGDTQY
15 | TRBV18 | ASSPLPVPSGANVLT
14 | TRBV27 | ASSTTGLGANYGYT
11 | TRBV19 | ASSIIGNQPQH
13 | TRBV5-4 | ASSLGSRGNTEAF
12 | TRBV4-1 | ASSQAGLNSPLH
11 | TRBV6-6 | ASSSGFPYEQY
11 | TRBV18 | ASAPIDIDWQF
11 | TRBV7-2 | ASSLQGGQPQH
11 | TRBV29-1 | SVDRGQGTEAF
10 | TRBV27 | ASSRQGLGQY
12 | TRBV19 | ASSRDTGNYGYT
13 | TRBV9 | ASALGQGLNYGYT
14 | TRBV25-1 | ASSARQGADTGELF